The clone carrying this TCR beta chain came up once. The source of the sample is a study of blood T cell repertoires in COVID-19. Measured with immunoSEQ multiplex PCR; TCRdb has only the in-frame clones, and not every one. The sample has approximately 75,000 clones; approximately 92% are singletons. The CDR3 is 16 amino acids. Germline CDR1 and CDR2: LNHDA and SQIVND (reference sequence). V was shortened by 5 bases and J by 6 bases, with 22 bases between the two germline ends. The genes are TRBV19 and TRBJ1-2; possibly TRBD1 for D (6 bases). The origin of this receptor is a human donor in a cohort sampled during active COVID-19. The specimen was peripheral blood. The CDR3 DNA reads TGTGCCAGTAGTCCCTTGGGGTCAGGGGCCCTCGATGGCTACACCTTC. It encodes CASSPLGSGALDGYTF.